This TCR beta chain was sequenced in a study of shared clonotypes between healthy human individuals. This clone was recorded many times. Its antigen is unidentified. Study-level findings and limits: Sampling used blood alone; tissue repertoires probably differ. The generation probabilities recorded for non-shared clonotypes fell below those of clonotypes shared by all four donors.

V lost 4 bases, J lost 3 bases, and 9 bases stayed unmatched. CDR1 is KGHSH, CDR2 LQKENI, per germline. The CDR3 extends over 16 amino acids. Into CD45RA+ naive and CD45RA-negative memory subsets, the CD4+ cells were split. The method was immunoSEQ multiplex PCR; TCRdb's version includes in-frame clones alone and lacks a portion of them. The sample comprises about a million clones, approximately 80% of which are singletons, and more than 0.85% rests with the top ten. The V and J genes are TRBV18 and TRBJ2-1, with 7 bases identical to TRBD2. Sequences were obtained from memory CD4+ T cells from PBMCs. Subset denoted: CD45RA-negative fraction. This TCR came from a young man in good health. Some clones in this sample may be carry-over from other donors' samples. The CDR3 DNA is TGTGCCAGCTCACGACGGGGGGACGGAAACTACAATGAGCAGTTCTTC. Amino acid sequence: CASSRRGDGNYNEQFF.